Each of the 26 T cell receptor beta chains below was sequenced from the same sample in a study of blood T cells in healthy people across ages (dated by TCRdb to the mid-2010s). Libraries were constructed by 5' RACE. Sequenced using an Illumina HiSeq 2500. The second PCR ran for roughly 6 to 11 cycles and used a J-beta primer mix along with a sample-barcoded 5' primer. TCRdb applied fastp at Q25 and MiXCR to the public reads, then kept only in-frame beta chains. Identical CDR3 proteins give one entry, which carries the most common genes and DNA. This sample is represented by more than 500,000 distinct CDR3 sequences; roughly a quarter of them were singletons. The top ten clones comprise approximately 17% of the sample. Source material: blood. These receptor sequences come from a woman between 70 and 85 years old in good health.

The chain combines TRBV11-2 with TRBJ2-7, with unresolved D. V lost 0 bases and J lost 3, with 12 bases in between. Germline V CDR1 and CDR2: SGHAT, FQNNGV. The CDR3 has 15 residues. Here the CDR3 reads CASSLDPGTRYEQYF. The CDR3 DNA sequence: TGTGCCAGCAGCTTAGACCCAGGCACTCGCTACGAGCAGTACTTC. The variable domain in full, with the rest retrieved from reference TRBV11-2 and TRBJ2-7, is EAGVAQSPRYKIIEKRQSVAFWCNPISGHATLYWYQQILGQGPKLLIQFQNNGVVDDSQLPKDRFSAERLKGVDSTLKIQPAKLEDSAVYLCASSLDPGTRYEQYFGPGTRLTVT.

The rearrangement uses TRBV12-3 or TRBV12-4 and TRBJ2-5; a weak D match, TRBD2 (6 bases). The CDR3 spans 18 residues. The V gene lost 1 base and the J gene lost 5 bases, with 23 bases spanning the gap. CDR3 DNA sequence: TGTGCCAGCAGTTTAGTTGGCCCTAGCGACATCACCGGGGAGACCCAGTACTTC. Its translation: CASSLVGPSDITGETQYF.

There are a few counts of this clonotype. The chain uses TRBV11-3 and TRBJ1-4; 7 bases fit TRBD1. This CDR3 has 16 residues. V was pared by 4 bases and J by 8 bases, with 13 bases of the junction left unmatched. CDR1 is SGHNT, CDR2 YENEEA, per germline. The CDR3 DNA follows: TGTGCCAGCAGCTACGGTCCCGAAACAGGGGACGAAAAACTGTTTTTT. Amino acid sequence: CASSYGPETGDEKLFF.

The V call is TRBV5-1, the J call TRBJ1-1; possibly TRBD1 for D (5 bases). The V end lost 4 bases, the J end lost 3 bases, and 16 bases lay between the germline ends. The CDR3 contains 15 residues. CDR1 and CDR2 (germline): SGHRS, YFSETQ. The chain's CDR3 is CASSPIGEPYTEAFF. The CDR3 coding sequence is TGCGCCAGCAGCCCTATAGGGGAACCGTACACTGAAGCTTTCTTT.

The gene calls are TRBV10-3 and TRBJ2-2, with D perhaps matching TRBD2 (6 bases). The CDR3 is 14 amino acids. V dropped 4 bases and J dropped 5 bases, with 11 bases sitting between them. Looked up from germline, CDR1 is ENHRY and CDR2 is SYGVKD. CDR3 nucleotide sequence: TGTGCCATCAGTGCGGACTATCGGACCGGGGAGCTGTTTTTT. Translated, it gives CAISADYRTGELFF.

The V gene is TRBV20-1, the J gene TRBJ2-3; D is tentatively TRBD1 or TRBD2 (6 bases each). Trimming removed 0 bases from V and 6 bases from J, with 10 bases in between. The V gene's germline CDR1 is DFQATT and CDR2 SNEGSKA (reference sequence). The CDR3 length is 13 residues. CDR3 protein: CSARDRGQDTQYF. The DNA for the CDR3 is TGCAGTGCTAGAGATCGGGGGCAGGATACGCAGTATTTT.

CDR3 loop: CASSFGGTGEETQYF. CDR3 in DNA: TGTGCCAGCAGCTTTGGCGGGACAGGGGAGGAGACCCAGTACTTC. The chain links TRBV7-3 to TRBJ2-5; 10 bases align to TRBD1. CDR3 size: 15 residues. Germline CDR1 reads SGHTA; CDR2 reads FQGTGA. V lost 3 bases to trimming and J lost 5 bases; unmatched junction nucleotides: 6.

This clonotype came up a few times. The rearrangement uses TRBV4-3 and TRBJ2-1; D is uncertain. Judging by the DNA end, TRBJ2-5 fits better; the J call may be wrong. CDR1 is LGHNA, CDR2 YSLEER, per germline. CDR3 length equals 17 residues. The CDR3: CASSQDAGLRRQETQYF. DNA of the CDR3: TGCGCCAGCAGCCAAGATGCCGGGCTACGGCGCCAAGAGACCCAGTACTTC.

Points on this clonotype: Since a much larger clone is just one base distant, this may be a read error. The V call is TRBV20-1, the J call TRBJ1-5; 8 bases align to TRBD1. This CDR3 has 14 amino acids. CDR1 DFQATT and CDR2 SNEGSKA come from the germline V gene (reference sequence). Here the CDR3 reads CSASAGGVNLPQHF. CDR3 in DNA: TGCAGTGCTAGTGCAGGGGGCGTCAATCTGCCCCAGCATTTT.

The rearrangement links TRBV6-2 or TRBV6-3 to TRBJ2-1; TRBD2 is a possible D gene (7 bases). CDR1 is MNHEY, CDR2 SVGEGT, per germline. V shed 7 bases and J shed 7 bases, with 20 bases lying between them. This CDR3 is built from 15 residues. CDR3 loop: CASMREGGPSNEQFF. CDR3 nucleotide sequence: TGTGCCAGCATGAGGGAGGGGGGGCCCAGTAATGAGCAGTTCTTC.

The rearrangement links TRBV7-2 to TRBJ1-3; D remains ambiguous. CDR3 length equals 15 residues. The germline gives CDR1 SGHTA, CDR2 FQGNSA. V was trimmed by 5 bases and J by 0 bases, leaving 11 bases between them. The chain's CDR3 is CASSLSGSSGNTIYF. CDR3 DNA sequence: TGTGCCAGCAGCCTTTCAGGTTCCTCTGGAAACACCATATATTTT.

The V and J genes are TRBV15 and TRBJ1-5; TRBD1 might be the D (5 bases). Trimming removed 0 bases at V and 3 bases at J, with 6 bases between. The length of the CDR3 is 14 residues. Looked up from germline, CDR1 is LNHNV and CDR2 is YYDKDF (reference sequence). The CDR3 protein is CATSREGDNQPQHF. The CDR3 nucleotides read TGTGCCACCAGCAGAGAGGGGGACAATCAGCCCCAGCATTTT. The full variable domain, with the rest looked up from reference TRBV15 and TRBJ1-5, is DAMVIQNPRYQVTQFGKPVTLSCSQTLNHNVMYWYQQKSSQAPKLLFHYYDKDFNNEADTPDNFQSRRPNTSFCFLDIRSPGLGDTAMYLCATSREGDNQPQHFGDGTRLSIL.

This clonotype has only a few counts. V and J are TRBV11-3 and TRBJ1-2; TRBD1 might be the D (6 bases). V shed 5 bases and J shed 6 bases, with 13 bases lying between them. The CDR3 is made up of 13 amino acids. Germline lookup yields CDR1 SGHNT and CDR2 YENEEA. Written as DNA, the CDR3 is TGTGCCAGCAGCGCCAGGGGAAGGGATGGCTACACCTTC. It codes for CASSARGRDGYTF. The full variable domain, rest sourced from reference TRBV11-3 and TRBJ1-2, is EAGVVQSPRYKIIEKKQPVAFWCNPISGHNTLYWYLQNLGQGPELLIRYENEEAVDDSQLPKDRFSAERLKGVDSTLKIQPAELGDSAVYLCASSARGRDGYTFGSGTRLTVV.

The CDR3 spells CAWVGGGAVNEQFF. The CDR3, as DNA: TGTGCCTGGGTTGGCGGGGGGGCAGTCAATGAGCAGTTCTTC. The J gene is TRBJ2-1, the V gene TRBV30, with 9 positions matching TRBD2. Germline loops: CDR1 GTSNPN, CDR2 SVGIG (reference sequence). Unmatched junction bases numbered 8, after V lost 5 bases and J lost 6 bases. CDR3 length equals 14 residues.

The V gene is TRBV11-2, the J gene TRBJ1-1; D remains ambiguous. The V gene's germline CDR1 is SGHAT and CDR2 FQNNGV. This CDR3 region has 14 residues. V was shortened by 4 bases and J by 1 base, with 10 bases between the two germline ends. The DNA for the CDR3 is TGTGCCAGCAGCTCCCACACCCAGAACACTGAAGCTTTCTTT. This codes for CASSSHTQNTEAFF.

This clonotype was seen repeatedly, ten times or more. V and J are TRBV2 and TRBJ1-5; D not resolved. The CDR3 runs to 13 residues. Germline assignment: CDR1 SNHLY and CDR2 FYNNEI. Trimming cost V 6 bases and J 1 base, with 7 bases left between them. The CDR3 is CASSSDSNQPQHF. In DNA form, the CDR3 reads TGTGCCAGCAGCTCGGACAGCAATCAGCCCCAGCATTTT.

The chain links TRBV6-1 to TRBJ2-4; TRBD2 matches 8 bases. Germline CDR1 reads MNHNS; CDR2 reads SASEGT. With V trimmed by 8 bases and J by 3 bases, 9 bases remained unmatched. The CDR3 has 15 amino acids. This chain's CDR3 is CASSTSGAGKNIQYF. The DNA of the CDR3 is TGTGCCAGCTCTACTAGCGGTGCGGGCAAAAACATTCAGTACTTC.

This clonotype was seen a handful of times. CDR3 region: CASSIRDRGRYTEAFF. In DNA form, the CDR3 reads TGTGCCAGCAGCATCCGGGACAGGGGGAGGTACACTGAAGCTTTCTTT. The rearrangement links TRBV7-8 to TRBJ1-1; 11 bases align to TRBD1. V gave up 5 bases and J gave up 3 bases; unmatched junction bases: 8. Germline V gene lookup returns CDR1 SGHVS and CDR2 FQNEAQ. The CDR3 spans 16 residues.

V gene TRBV28 combines with J gene TRBJ2-1; TRBD1 agrees at 11 bases. The CDR3 loop spans 16 amino acids. Germline CDR1 MDHEN, CDR2 SYDVKM. J lost 3 bases, V lost 6 bases, and 7 bases had no gene match. The CDR3 coding sequence is TGTGCCAGCAGACCAATGGGGACAGGGGGCTACAATGAGCAGTTCTTC. This codes for CASRPMGTGGYNEQFF.

V gene TRBV5-5 combines with J gene TRBJ1-4, with D perhaps matching TRBD1 (6 bases). CDR3 length: 16 residues. Per germline, CDR1 SGHKS and CDR2 YYEKEE (reference sequence). Trimming removed 4 bases from V and 0 bases from J, with 13 bases in between. In nucleotides, the CDR3 is TGTGCCAGCAGCCTCCGGGACACCCCAACTAATGAAAAACTGTTTTTT. Amino acids: CASSLRDTPTNEKLFF.

The rearrangement joins TRBV7-2 to TRBJ2-5, with 11 bases lining up with TRBD2. Near its end, the DNA agrees better with TRBJ2-1, so the J call may be wrong. This CDR3 is built from 15 residues. CDR1 and CDR2 (germline): SGHTA, FQGNSA. The CDR3 loop reads CASSALAGAINEQFF. The CDR3 nucleotides read TGTGCCAGCAGCGCACTAGCGGGGGCCATCAATGAGCAGTTCTTC.

This clonotype was seen ten or more times. The J gene is TRBJ2-5, the V gene TRBV6-5; 12 nucleotides match TRBD2. The CDR3 loop spans 15 amino acids. V dropped 2 bases and J dropped 4; count of bases not matched to a gene: 2. CDR1 is MNHEY and CDR2 is SVGAGI in the germline V gene. CDR3 in amino acids: CASSYALAGGETQYF. In nucleotides, the CDR3 is TGTGCCAGCAGTTACGCACTAGCGGGGGGAGAGACCCAGTACTTC.

This clonotype has only a few counts. CDR3 loop: CASSVGPDYSYEQYF. CDR3 DNA: TGTGCCAGCAGCGTAGGCCCGGACTATTCCTACGAGCAGTACTTC. The rearrangement links TRBV9 to TRBJ2-7, with D possibly being TRBD2 (6 bases). Germline loops: CDR1 SGDLS, CDR2 YYNGEE. V was pared by 0 bases and J by 1 base, with 11 bases between. The CDR3 is made up of 15 amino acids.

Turning to this clonotype: One junction end does not reproduce the germline sequence, and a read error may be involved. The chain couples TRBV5-1 to TRBJ2-7, with 10 bases that match TRBD2. CDR3 length: 15 residues. Germline V gene sequence: CDR1 SGHRS, CDR2 YFSETQ. CDR3 nucleotide sequence: TGTGCCAGCAGCTCCCTAGCGGGGGTCTCCTACGAGCAGTACTTC. It is translated as CASSSLAGVSYEQYF. The full variable domain, completed using reference TRBV5-1 and TRBJ2-7, is KAGVTQTPRYLIKTRGQQVTLSCSPISGHRSVSWYQQTPGQGLQFLFEYFSETQRNKGNFPGRFSGRQFSNSRSEMNVSTLELGDSALYLCASSSLAGVSYEQYFGPGTRLTVT.

The chain recombines TRBV6-6 with TRBJ2-4; D possibly corresponds to TRBD2 (5 bases). This CDR3 spans 15 amino acids. Germline-derived CDR1 and CDR2 are MNHNY and SVGAGI (reference sequence). Trimming removed 0 bases at V and 7 bases at J, with 13 bases between. The CDR3, as DNA: TGTGCCAGCAGTTACTCCGTAGCTACGGGGAACATTCAGTACTTC. Translating gives CASSYSVATGNIQYF.

The chain carries TRBV6-2 or TRBV6-3 and TRBJ1-1; 10 bases agree with TRBD1. The CDR3 is 17 amino acids. J lost 1 base, V lost 7 bases, and 12 bases had no gene match. Germline values: CDR1 MNHEY, CDR2 SVGEGT. For the CDR3, the DNA is TGTGCCAGCATTTCCCTCACCGGGACAGGGGCGAACACTGAAGCTTTCTTT. Translation: CASISLTGTGANTEAFF.